The 27 T cell receptor beta chains reported below all come from one sample, sequenced in a study of T cell changes during pregnancy in multiple sclerosis. The data were produced by immunoSEQ multiplex PCR, yet TCRdb's version contains in-frame clones alone and is incomplete. The table has 95,000 to 100,000 clones, roughly nine tenths seen once. Specimen: peripheral blood, collected after pregnancy. All receptors come from a female donor in good health, enrolled as a control in a pregnancy study.

This chain uses TRBV28 with TRBJ2-1; a weak D match, TRBD1 (6 bases). Germline V gene sequence: CDR1 MDHEN, CDR2 SYDVKM. The CDR3 is 16 residues long. The ends were cut back, 5 bases at V and 5 bases at J, with 19 bases in the middle. The CDR3 spells CASSRTVILSHNEQFF. In DNA, the CDR3 is TGTGCCAGCAGTAGGACAGTCATCCTGAGTCACAATGAGCAGTTCTTC.

The rearrangement links TRBV28 to TRBJ1-3, with D unresolved. Trimming stripped 5 bases from V and 4 bases from J, with 6 bases between. The CDR3 is 12 residues long. Germline V gene data show CDR1 as MDHEN and CDR2 as SYDVKM. CDR3 nucleotides: TGTGCCAGCAGTGTAGTAGGAAACACCATATATTTT. Translated, it gives CASSVVGNTIYF.

This clone appeared once. V and J are TRBV6-5 and TRBJ2-2; TRBD2 aligns across 12 bases. The junction had 6 bases not matched to a gene; V was cut back by 4 bases and J by 6 bases. This CDR3 region has 16 residues. Germline-derived CDR1 and CDR2 are MNHEY and SVGAGI. This CDR3 is CASSFPLAGGPGELFF. The CDR3 DNA is TGTGCCAGCAGTTTTCCCCTAGCGGGGGGGCCCGGGGAGCTGTTTTTT.

The chain carries TRBV7-6 and TRBJ2-5, with D possibly matching TRBD2 (5 bases). This CDR3 contains 14 residues. CDR1 and CDR2 (germline): SGHVS, FNYEAQ. V was cut by 1 base and J by 5 bases, with 11 bases left in between. The CDR3 reads CASSLGGGSETQYF. CDR3 in DNA: TGTGCCAGCAGCTTAGGTGGCGGGTCGGAGACCCAGTACTTC.

The genes are TRBV6-1 and TRBJ1-6; D possibly corresponds to TRBD1 (5 bases). V was cut by 1 base and J by 7 bases, with 11 bases left in between. CDR1 and CDR2 (germline): MNHNS, SASEGT. This CDR3 is 15 amino acids long. The CDR3 DNA follows: TGTGCCAGCAGTGAAGGCCAGGGTGGGAATTCACCCCTCCACTTT. As protein: CASSEGQGGNSPLHF.

CDR3 coding DNA: TGCACCAGCAGCCCGCCCGGGCACAGGGGTGGCTATGGCTACACCTTC. As protein: CTSSPPGHRGGYGYTF. The chain combines TRBV1 with TRBJ1-2; no check of the table's D call, TRBD1, against the DNA was made. TRBV1 represents a pseudogene. The CDR3 sequence is 16 residues long.

The chain carries TRBV10-1 and TRBJ2-1; D is possibly TRBD2 (6 bases). The V and J ends lost 6 bases and 0 bases respectively, with 18 bases between them. The germline V gene has CDR1 WNHNN and CDR2 SYGVQD (reference sequence). The CDR3 spans 17 residues. The CDR3 sequence is CASSPEVADYSYNEQFF. The CDR3 coding sequence is TGCGCCAGCAGCCCAGAGGTAGCGGACTACTCCTACAATGAGCAGTTCTTC.

This clone is a singleton in its sample. The chain carries TRBV28 and TRBJ1-2; tentative D call: TRBD1 (5 bases). Trimming took 10 bases from V and 5 from J, leaving 23 bases between them. The CDR3 totals 15 residues. Per the germline V gene, CDR1 is MDHEN and CDR2 is SYDVKM. In DNA, the CDR3 is TGTGCCACCACCTCATTCCGGGGGGGGAATTATGGCTACACCTTC. This translates into CATTSFRGGNYGYTF.

V and J are TRBV18 and TRBJ2-7; no firm D call. The germline V gene has CDR1 KGHSH and CDR2 LQKENI. V lost 6 bases, J lost 1 base, and 13 bases lay in between. This CDR3 is built from 14 residues. The CDR3 here is CASSLTAASYEQYF. Here the CDR3 DNA reads TGTGCCAGCTCCCTAACTGCTGCGTCCTACGAGCAGTACTTC.

The V and J genes are TRBV18 and TRBJ2-6; 7 bases agree with TRBD1. Germline CDR1 reads KGHSH; CDR2 reads LQKENI. Trimming at V came to 5 bases and at J to 0 bases, leaving 4 bases not matched to a gene. The CDR3 has 16 residues. The CDR3 DNA follows: TGTGCCAGCTCAGTGACAGGGAGCTCTGGGGCCAACGTCCTGACTTTC. It is translated as CASSVTGSSGANVLTF.

This sequence joins TRBV28 and TRBJ2-5, with TRBD2 identical over 10 bases. The trim removed 8 bases at V and 4 bases at J, leaving 7 bases unmatched. Germline-derived CDR1 and CDR2 are MDHEN and SYDVKM. The CDR3 runs to 14 residues. CDR3 nucleotide sequence: TGTGCCAGCGCGGCTAGCGGGAGACCAGAGACCCAGTACTTC. Translating it yields CASAASGRPETQYF. The full variable domain, in which reference TRBV28 and TRBJ2-5 provide the parts outside the CDR3, is DVKVTQSSRYLVKRTGEKVFLECVQDMDHENMFWYRQDPGLGLRLIYFSYDVKMKEKGDIPEGYSVSREKKERFSLILESASTNQTSMYLCASAASGRPETQYFGPGTRLLVL.

The J gene is TRBJ1-3, the V gene TRBV25-1, with 11 bases fitting TRBD1. The CDR3 runs to 14 residues. The junction had 2 bases not matched to a gene; V was cut back by 6 bases and J by 4 bases. From germline, CDR1 is MGHDK and CDR2 SYGVNS. DNA for the CDR3: TGTGCCAGCAGCGGACAGGGGGCCGGAAACACCATATATTTT. As protein: CASSGQGAGNTIYF.

This clone was picked up a small number of times. The rearrangement links TRBV9 to TRBJ1-1, with D perhaps matching TRBD1 (5 bases). This CDR3 is built from 15 residues. Germline V lookup: CDR1 SGDLS, CDR2 YYNGEE. V dropped 0 bases and J dropped 3 bases, with 12 bases sitting between them. CDR3 region: CASSVVEGPHTEAFF. The CDR3 nucleotides read TGTGCCAGCAGCGTAGTGGAGGGGCCCCACACTGAAGCTTTCTTT.

The CDR3 is CAGGRENNEQFF. Written as DNA, the CDR3 is TGTGCCGGCGGGCGAGAGAACAATGAGCAGTTCTTC. The rearrangement joins TRBV7-9 to TRBJ2-1; weak D call: TRBD2 (5 bases). V lost 11 bases to trimming and J lost 5 bases, with 13 bases between them. Germline V CDR1 and CDR2: SEHNR, FQNEAQ (reference sequence). The CDR3 covers 12 residues.

This chain connects TRBV10-3 to TRBJ2-5; TRBD1 might be the D (6 bases). Germline V lookup: CDR1 ENHRY, CDR2 SYGVKD. V was clipped by 4 bases and J by 1 base, with 13 bases between them. This CDR3 is built from 15 residues. The CDR3 loop reads CAISGGPGSQETQYF. The CDR3 DNA reads as TGTGCCATCAGTGGGGGGCCGGGTAGCCAAGAGACCCAGTACTTC.

This chain uses TRBV28 with TRBJ1-6; D remains unclear. The CDR3 is made up of 15 amino acids. Looked up from germline, CDR1 is MDHEN and CDR2 is SYDVKM. V was cut by 5 bases and J by 7 bases, with 15 bases left in between. The CDR3 bases are TGTGCCAGCAGTAGGAGGATGGGAGCAAATTCACCCCTCCACTTT. Encoded protein: CASSRRMGANSPLHF.

This clone was detected a few times. This CDR3 is CASSLIDQPQHF. The CDR3 DNA reads TGTGCCAGCAGCTTAATCGATCAGCCCCAGCATTTT. The V and J genes are TRBV7-8 and TRBJ1-5; D gene unclear. The CDR3 has 12 residues. Trimming removed 2 bases from V and 5 bases from J, with 4 bases in between. Germline V gene sequence: CDR1 SGHVS, CDR2 FQNEAQ.

CDR3 region: CATSYRDSSYEQYF. The DNA for the CDR3 is TGTGCCACCAGCTATCGGGACTCATCCTACGAGCAGTACTTC. The rearrangement joins TRBV15 to TRBJ2-7, with D possibly TRBD2 on 6 matching bases. Germline V lookup: CDR1 LNHNV, CDR2 YYDKDF (reference sequence). CDR3 size: 14 residues. Trimming removed 5 bases from V and 1 base from J, with 12 bases in between.

V is TRBV5-1 and J is TRBJ1-1, with TRBD1 matching over 12 bases. Per germline, CDR1 SGHRS and CDR2 YFSETQ. This CDR3 contains 15 residues. Trimming took 3 bases from V and 3 from J; bases not matched to a gene: 3. The CDR3 nucleotides are TGCGCCAGCAGCTGGGGACAGGGGGCGTACACTGAAGCTTTCTTT. It encodes CASSWGQGAYTEAFF. The full variable domain, its missing parts supplied by reference TRBV5-1 and TRBJ1-1, is KAGVTQTPRYLIKTRGQQVTLSCSPISGHRSVSWYQQTPGQGLQFLFEYFSETQRNKGNFPGRFSGRQFSNSRSEMNVSTLELGDSALYLCASSWGQGAYTEAFFGQGTRLTVV.

The rearrangement uses TRBV30 and TRBJ1-1; 9 nucleotides match TRBD1. The germline V gene encodes CDR1 GTSNPN and CDR2 SVGIG (reference sequence). After removal of 5 bases from V and 10 bases from J, the junction contained 14 bases not matched to a gene. The CDR3 is 14 amino acids. CDR3 region: CAWGDRAKRPGAFF. The CDR3 region has the DNA TGTGCCTGGGGGGACAGGGCCAAAAGACCCGGAGCTTTCTTT. Full variable domain (rest looked up from reference TRBV30 and TRBJ1-1): SQTIHQWPATLVQPVGSPLSLECTVEGTSNPNLYWYRQAAGRGLQLLFYSVGIGQISSEVPQNLSASRPQDRQFILSSKKLLLSDSGFYLCAWGDRAKRPGAFFGQGTRLTVV.

The chain combines TRBV7-2 with TRBJ2-1, with 13 nucleotides matching TRBD2. This CDR3 spans 15 amino acids. J gave up 12 bases and V 5 bases, and 10 bases lay outside the gene matches. Germline V CDR1 and CDR2: SGHTA, FQGNSA. CDR3 loop: CASSTSGRVSPRQFF. The CDR3 bases are TGTGCCAGCAGCACTAGCGGGAGGGTATCTCCACGGCAGTTCTTC. Variable domain in full (rest from reference TRBV7-2 and TRBJ2-1): GAGVSQSPSNKVTEKGKDVELRCDPISGHTALYWYRQSLGQGLEFLIYFQGNSAPDKSGLPSDRFSAERTGGSVSTLTIQRTQQEDSAVYLCASSTSGRVSPRQFFGPGTRLTVL.

The chain couples TRBV5-1 to TRBJ1-1, with D possibly being TRBD1 (6 bases). CDR3 length: 14 amino acids. Between the trimmed V and J ends, which lost 2 bases and 3 bases, there was a span of 11 bases. Germline lookup yields CDR1 SGHRS and CDR2 YFSETQ. The chain's CDR3 is CASSFNRAHTEAFF. CDR3 bases: TGCGCCAGCAGCTTCAACAGGGCTCACACTGAAGCTTTCTTT. The full variable domain, with the rest looked up from reference TRBV5-1 and TRBJ1-1, is KAGVTQTPRYLIKTRGQQVTLSCSPISGHRSVSWYQQTPGQGLQFLFEYFSETQRNKGNFPGRFSGRQFSNSRSEMNVSTLELGDSALYLCASSFNRAHTEAFFGQGTRLTVV.

This clone has just one count. The chain uses TRBV7-9 and TRBJ2-3; the match to TRBD1 covers 8 bases. This CDR3 spans 15 amino acids. J lost 6 bases, V lost 7 bases, and 12 bases had no gene match. The germline V gene has CDR1 SEHNR and CDR2 FQNEAQ (reference sequence). CDR3 coding DNA: TGTGCCAGCATCCCGACAGGGGACCAGCGGGATACGCAGTATTTT. As protein: CASIPTGDQRDTQYF.

V is TRBV5-5 and J is TRBJ2-7; 10 nucleotides line up with TRBD2. CDR1 and CDR2 (germline): SGHKS, YYEKEE (reference sequence). The CDR3 is 15 residues long. After removal of 5 bases from V and 1 base from J, the junction contained 6 bases not matched to a gene. In DNA, the CDR3 is TGTGCCAGCAGACCACTAGCGGGGAAGTCCTACGAGCAGTACTTC. Translated: CASRPLAGKSYEQYF.

The chain is built from TRBV9 and TRBJ2-7; TRBD2 aligns across 9 bases. Germline loops: CDR1 SGDLS, CDR2 YYNGEE. V lost 4 bases, J lost 5 bases, and 7 bases stayed unmatched. The CDR3 extends over 14 amino acids. The CDR3 DNA sequence: TGTGCCAGCAGCCGTAGCGGGAGTAGGAACGAGCAGTACTTC. Translated, it gives CASSRSGSRNEQYF. Using reference TRBV9 and TRBJ2-7 for the parts outside the CDR3, the full variable domain is DSGVTQTPKHLITATGQRVTLRCSPRSGDLSVYWYQQSLDQGLQFLIQYYNGEERAKGNILERFSAQQFPDLHSELNLSSLELGDSALYFCASSRSGSRNEQYFGPGTRLTVT.

The chain uses TRBV6-5 and TRBJ2-7, with TRBD1 as a possible D gene (5 bases). The germline CDR1 and CDR2 sequences are MNHEY and SVGAGI. The CDR3 length is 15 residues. V lost 0 bases and J 2 bases, leaving 11 bases between the germline ends. The CDR3 DNA follows: TGTGCCAGCAGTTACTCCCAGGACACCACCTACGAGCAGTACTTC. It yields the protein CASSYSQDTTYEQYF.

There are a few counts of this clone. The chain has TRBV25-1 and TRBJ2-1; tentatively, D is TRBD1 (6 bases). CDR1 and CDR2 from the germline V gene are MGHDK and SYGVNS. There are 15 residues in the CDR3. Trimming removed 4 bases at V and 11 bases at J, with 21 bases between. CDR3 nucleotide sequence: TGTGCCAGCAGTGTAACCTCCGGGACAACAATAAAGCAGTTCTTC. Translated, it gives CASSVTSGTTIKQFF.